This T cell receptor beta chain originates from a study of prognosis after radiotherapy for stage I lung cancer. At the level of the study: Approximately twelve men and 6 women, aged about 50 to 84 and with a median age of 74.5 years, made up the patients. Tumors proved to be squamous cell carcinoma in several patients and represented adenocarcinoma in fewer than 15.

This clonotype has at least ten counts. The CDR3 totals 13 residues. CDR1 and CDR2 (germline): MNHEY, SVGAGI. Trimming left V 2 bases short and J 10 bases short, with 12 bases between. Template was genomic DNA; TCR beta CDR3 amplified in two multiplex PCR rounds. First-round PCR, the initial amplification, used primers specific to each TRBV and TRBJ gene. One entry per CDR3 protein results from TCRdb running MiXCR on the multiplex PCR reads. In the table there are about 16,000 distinct CDR3 sequences, around 31% of which are singletons. The receptor was derived from a donor aged 50 or older with non-small cell lung cancer. The starting material was PBMCs, obtained before or after stereotactic body radiation therapy (not recorded which). The rearrangement joins TRBV6-5 to TRBJ1-3; possible D gene TRBD1, 6 bases. The CDR3 DNA follows: TGTGCCAGCAGTTACCGGGAGGGGGGGACCATATATTTT. Its protein is CASSYREGGTIYF.